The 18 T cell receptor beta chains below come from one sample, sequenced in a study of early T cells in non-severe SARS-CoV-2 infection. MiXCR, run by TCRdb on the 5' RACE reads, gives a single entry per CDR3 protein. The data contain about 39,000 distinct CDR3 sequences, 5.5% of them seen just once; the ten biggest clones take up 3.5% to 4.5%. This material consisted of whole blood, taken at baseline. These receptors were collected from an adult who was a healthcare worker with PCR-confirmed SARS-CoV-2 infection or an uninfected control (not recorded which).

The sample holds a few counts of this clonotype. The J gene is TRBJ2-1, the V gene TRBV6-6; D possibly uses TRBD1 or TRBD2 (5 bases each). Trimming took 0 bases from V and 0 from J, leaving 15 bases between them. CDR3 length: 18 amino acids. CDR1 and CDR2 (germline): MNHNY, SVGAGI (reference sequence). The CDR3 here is CASSYSKGFGGSYNEQFF. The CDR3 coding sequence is TGTGCCAGCAGTTACTCGAAGGGGTTTGGGGGCTCCTACAATGAGCAGTTCTTC.

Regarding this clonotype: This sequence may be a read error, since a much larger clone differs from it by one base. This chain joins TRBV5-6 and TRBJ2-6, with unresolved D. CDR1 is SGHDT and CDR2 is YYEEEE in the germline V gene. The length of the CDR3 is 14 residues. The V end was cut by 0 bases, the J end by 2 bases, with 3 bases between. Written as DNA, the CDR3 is TGTGCCAGCAGCTTGGGCCCTGGGGCCAACGTCCTGACTTTC. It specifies CASSLGPGANVLTF. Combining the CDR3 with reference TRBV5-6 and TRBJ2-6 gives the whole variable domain DAGVTQSPTHLIKTRGQQVTLRCSPKSGHDTVSWYQQALGQGPQFIFQYYEEEERQRGNFPDRFSGHQFPNYSSELNVNALLLGDSALYLCASSLGPGANVLTFGAGSRLTVL.

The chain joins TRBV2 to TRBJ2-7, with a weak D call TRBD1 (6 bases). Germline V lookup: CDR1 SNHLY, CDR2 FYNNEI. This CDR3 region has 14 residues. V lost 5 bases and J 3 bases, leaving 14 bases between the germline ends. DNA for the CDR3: TGTGCCAGCAGTAACAGGGATGGGGGCTACGAGCAGTACGTC. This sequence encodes CASSNRDGGYEQYV.

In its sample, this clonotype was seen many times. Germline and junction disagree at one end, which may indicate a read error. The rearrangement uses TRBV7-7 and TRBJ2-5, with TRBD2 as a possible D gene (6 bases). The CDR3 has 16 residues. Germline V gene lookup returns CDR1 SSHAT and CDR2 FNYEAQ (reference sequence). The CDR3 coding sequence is TGTGCTAGCAGCTCCACGGCGGGGAACCTTGGGGAGACCCAGTACTTC. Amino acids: CASSSTAGNLGETQYF.

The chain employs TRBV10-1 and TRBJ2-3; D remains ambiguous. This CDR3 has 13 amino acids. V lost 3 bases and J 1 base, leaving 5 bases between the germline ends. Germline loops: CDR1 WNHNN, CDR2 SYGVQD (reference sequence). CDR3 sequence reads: CASSDLGTDTQYF. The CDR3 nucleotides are TGCGCCAGCAGTGATTTAGGCACAGATACGCAGTATTTT.

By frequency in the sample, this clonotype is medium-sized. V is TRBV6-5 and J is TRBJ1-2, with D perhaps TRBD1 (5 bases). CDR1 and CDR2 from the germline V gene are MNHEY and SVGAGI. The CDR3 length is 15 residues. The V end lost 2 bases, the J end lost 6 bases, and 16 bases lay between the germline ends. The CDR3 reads CASSYPGTAPDGYTF. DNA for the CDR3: TGTGCCAGCAGTTACCCTGGGACGGCCCCAGATGGCTACACCTTC.

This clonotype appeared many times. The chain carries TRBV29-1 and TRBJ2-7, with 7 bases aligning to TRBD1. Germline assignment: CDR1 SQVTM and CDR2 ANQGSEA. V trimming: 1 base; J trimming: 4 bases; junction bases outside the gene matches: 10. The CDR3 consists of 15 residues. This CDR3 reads CSVEVEEGATYEQYF. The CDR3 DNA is TGCAGCGTTGAAGTGGAAGAGGGGGCGACGTACGAGCAGTACTTC.

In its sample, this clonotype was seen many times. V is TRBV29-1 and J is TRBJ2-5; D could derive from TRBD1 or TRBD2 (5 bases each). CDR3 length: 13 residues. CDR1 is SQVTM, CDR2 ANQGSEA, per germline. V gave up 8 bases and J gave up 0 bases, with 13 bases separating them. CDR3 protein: CSSGTGNQETQYF. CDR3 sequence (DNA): TGCAGCTCAGGGACGGGAAACCAAGAGACCCAGTACTTC. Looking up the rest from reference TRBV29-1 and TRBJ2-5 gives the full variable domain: SAVISQKPSRDICQRGTSLTIQCQVDSQVTMMFWYRQQPGQSLTLIATANQGSEATYESGFVIDKFPISRPNLTFSTLTVSNMSPEDSSIYLCSSGTGNQETQYFGPGTRLLVL.

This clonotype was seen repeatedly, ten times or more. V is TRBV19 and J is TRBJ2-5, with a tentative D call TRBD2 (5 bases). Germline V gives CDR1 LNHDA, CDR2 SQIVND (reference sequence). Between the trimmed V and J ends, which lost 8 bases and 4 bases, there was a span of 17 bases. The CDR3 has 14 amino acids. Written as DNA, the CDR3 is TGTGCCAGTGCTTCCTTGGAGGTTCGAGAGACCCAGTACTTC. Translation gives CASASLEVRETQYF.

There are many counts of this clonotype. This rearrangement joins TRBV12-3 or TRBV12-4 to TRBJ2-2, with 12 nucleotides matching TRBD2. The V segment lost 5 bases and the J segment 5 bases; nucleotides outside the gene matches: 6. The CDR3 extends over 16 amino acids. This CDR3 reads CASSTLAGGRTGELFF. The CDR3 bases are TGTGCCAGCAGTACCCTAGCGGGGGGGCGAACCGGGGAGCTGTTTTTT.

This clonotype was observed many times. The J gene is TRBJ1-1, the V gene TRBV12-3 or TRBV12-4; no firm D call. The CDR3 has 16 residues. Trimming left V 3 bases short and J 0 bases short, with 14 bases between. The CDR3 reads CASSFRRAWVNTEAFF. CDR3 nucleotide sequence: TGTGCCAGCAGTTTCCGGCGAGCCTGGGTGAACACTGAAGCTTTCTTT.

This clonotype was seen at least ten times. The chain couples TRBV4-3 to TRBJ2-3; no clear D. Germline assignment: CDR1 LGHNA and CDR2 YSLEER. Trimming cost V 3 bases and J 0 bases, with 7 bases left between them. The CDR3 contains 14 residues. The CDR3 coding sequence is TGCGCCAGCAGCCAGCACTCCAGCACAGATACGCAGTATTTT. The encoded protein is CASSQHSSTDTQYF.

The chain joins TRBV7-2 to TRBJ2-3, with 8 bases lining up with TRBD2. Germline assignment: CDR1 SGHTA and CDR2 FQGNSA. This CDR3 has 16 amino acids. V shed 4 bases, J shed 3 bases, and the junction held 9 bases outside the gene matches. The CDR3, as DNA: TGTGCCAGCAGCTACGCGGGGGGTTCGCAAACAGATACGCAGTATTTT. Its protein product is CASSYAGGSQTDTQYF.

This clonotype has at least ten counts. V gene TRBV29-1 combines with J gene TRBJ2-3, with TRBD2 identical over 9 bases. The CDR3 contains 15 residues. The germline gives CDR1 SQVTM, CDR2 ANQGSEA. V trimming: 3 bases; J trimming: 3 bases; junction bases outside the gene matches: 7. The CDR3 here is CSVDGGGRATDTQYF. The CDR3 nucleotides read TGCAGCGTTGATGGTGGCGGGAGGGCAACAGATACGCAGTATTTT.

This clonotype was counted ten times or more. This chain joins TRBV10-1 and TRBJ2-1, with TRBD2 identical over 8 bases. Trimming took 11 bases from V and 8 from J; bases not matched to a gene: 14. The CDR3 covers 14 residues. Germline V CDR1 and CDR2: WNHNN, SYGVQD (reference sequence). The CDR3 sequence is CAPPQERERDEQFF. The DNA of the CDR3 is TGCGCCCCCCCCCAAGAGCGGGAGAGGGATGAGCAGTTCTTC.

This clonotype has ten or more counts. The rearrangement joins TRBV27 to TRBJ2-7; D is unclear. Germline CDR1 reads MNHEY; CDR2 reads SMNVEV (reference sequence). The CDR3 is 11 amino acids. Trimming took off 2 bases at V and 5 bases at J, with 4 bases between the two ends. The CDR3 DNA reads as TGTGCCAGCAGTTTAGGGGACGAGCAGTACTTC. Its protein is CASSLGDEQYF.

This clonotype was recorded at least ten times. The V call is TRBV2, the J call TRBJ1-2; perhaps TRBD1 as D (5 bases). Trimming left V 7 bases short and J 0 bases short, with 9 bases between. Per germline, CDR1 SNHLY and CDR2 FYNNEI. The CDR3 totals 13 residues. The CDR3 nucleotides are TGTGCCAGCATAGGGGTAGCTAACTATGGCTACACCTTC. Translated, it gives CASIGVANYGYTF.

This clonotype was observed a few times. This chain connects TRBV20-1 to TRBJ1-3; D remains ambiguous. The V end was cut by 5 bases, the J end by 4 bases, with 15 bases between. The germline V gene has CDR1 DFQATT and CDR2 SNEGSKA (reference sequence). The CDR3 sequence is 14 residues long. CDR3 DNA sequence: TGCAGTGCTGCTACCGACCCTTACGGAAACACCATATATTTT. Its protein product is CSAATDPYGNTIYF.